The next 5 T cell receptor beta chains were all read from a single sample in a study of glioma-infiltrating T cells. TCR alpha and beta CDR3 regions were amplified from RNA using iRepertoire nested multiplex PCR. Each CDR3 protein gets one entry after TCRdb re-called the multiplex PCR reads with MiXCR. The top ten clones hold around 13% of a sample with a few hundred thousand distinct CDR3 sequences, around 45% of them seen once. The sequenced material came from glioma tissue, nonneoplastic brain tissue, or PBMCs (not recorded which). These receptors originate from a human donor with low-grade glioma or glioblastoma, undergoing nonglioma brain surgery, or in good health (not recorded which).

On this clonotype: This sequence may be a read error, since a much larger clone differs from it by one base. J is TRBJ1-1 and V is TRBV6-5, with no clear D. The CDR3 totals 16 residues. Germline V CDR1 and CDR2: MNHEY, SVGAGI. The CDR3 nucleotides read TGTGCCAGCAGTTACTTTCTCTTGATGGGGAACACTGAAGCTTCCTTT. Translated: CASSYFLLMGNTEASF.

The chain links TRBV2 to TRBJ2-3; the match to TRBD1 covers 7 bases. Trimming cost V 4 bases and J 6 bases; bases outside gene matches: 4. Germline V gene lookup returns CDR1 SNHLY and CDR2 FYNNEI. The CDR3 totals 13 residues. The CDR3 region is CASSVGQADTQYF. As DNA, the CDR3 is TGTGCCAGCAGTGTCGGACAGGCGGATACGCAGTATTTT.

This clonotype was recorded a few times. The chain links TRBV2 to TRBJ1-2; D is uncertain. V was shortened by 6 bases and J by 1 base, with 9 bases between the two germline ends. The CDR3 loop spans 13 amino acids. Germline assignment: CDR1 SNHLY and CDR2 FYNNEI. The CDR3 DNA reads TGTGCCAGCAGGGCCGACATTAACTATGGCTACACCTTC. The encoded protein is CASRADINYGYTF.

The chain has TRBV27 and TRBJ1-2; D is ambiguous. The CDR3 is 13 residues long. Germline V gene lookup returns CDR1 MNHEY and CDR2 SMNVEV (reference sequence). V shed 5 bases and J shed 4 bases, with 11 bases lying between them. CDR3 sequence reads: CASSVDRVYGYTF. The CDR3 region has the DNA TGTGCCAGCAGTGTAGATCGAGTCTATGGCTACACCTTC.

This clonotype has just a few counts. J is TRBJ1-2 and V is TRBV4-3, with D perhaps matching TRBD1 (5 bases). CDR3 size: 15 residues. The germline V gene encodes CDR1 LGHNA and CDR2 YSLEER. The germline V and J ends were trimmed by 5 bases and 3 bases, with 16 bases remaining between them. DNA for the CDR3: TGCGCCAGCAGCTACCCCGGGACTGGCTACTATGGCTACACCTTC. It codes for CASSYPGTGYYGYTF.